Listed here are 6 T cell receptor beta chains from one sample, sequenced in a study of PD-1 blockade in classical Hodgkin lymphoma. The patients all showed relapse after autologous stem cell transplantation, while their brentuximab vedotin exposure varied. Using immunoSEQ multiplex PCR, the repertoire was profiled, and TCRdb retains in-frame clones only, with some absent. This sample yields around 50,000 clones, of which about 91% are seen a single time; less than 11% belongs to the top ten. The sequenced sample was peripheral blood mononuclear cells (PBMCs), obtained before the second cycle of nivolumab. These receptors were taken from a human donor with classical Hodgkin lymphoma.

The chain recombines TRBV6-5 with TRBJ2-5; D not certain. CDR3 size: 12 residues. The V end lost 0 bases, the J end lost 9 bases, and 8 bases lay between the germline ends. CDR1 is MNHEY and CDR2 is SVGAGI in the germline V gene. The CDR3 here is CASSYSDAPQYF. DNA of the CDR3: TGTGCCAGCAGTTACTCGGACGCACCCCAGTACTTC.

This sequence joins TRBV7-9 and TRBJ1-4, with D possibly being TRBD1 (5 bases). Germline values: CDR1 SEHNR, CDR2 FQNEAQ (reference sequence). This CDR3 is 14 amino acids long. V was trimmed by 1 base and J by 7 bases, leaving 10 bases between them. DNA for the CDR3: TGTGCCAGCAGCTTAGAGAGACAGCTTGAAAAACTGTTTTTT. It specifies CASSLERQLEKLFF. The full variable domain, in which reference TRBV7-9 and TRBJ1-4 provide the parts outside the CDR3, is DTGVSQNPRHKITKRGQNVTFRCDPISEHNRLYWYRQTLGQGPEFLTYFQNEAQLEKSRLLSDRFSAERPKGSFSTLEIQRTEQGDSAMYLCASSLERQLEKLFFGSGTQLSVL.

V gene TRBV5-1 combines with J gene TRBJ1-1; maybe TRBD1 (6 bases). V lost 1 base and J 0 bases, leaving 13 bases between the germline ends. In germline, CDR1 is SGHRS, CDR2 YFSETQ. The CDR3 covers 16 residues. CDR3 bases: TGCGCCAGCAGCTTGATAGGGGGGAACGTGAACACTGAAGCTTTCTTT. It translates to CASSLIGGNVNTEAFF.

V is TRBV5-1 and J is TRBJ1-2, with TRBD1 as a possible D gene (6 bases). CDR1 and CDR2 from the germline V gene are SGHRS and YFSETQ. The V end lost 4 bases, the J end lost 3 bases, and 19 bases lay between the germline ends. CDR3 length: 16 residues. CDR3: CASSPWRDTPDYGYTF. In DNA, the CDR3 is TGCGCCAGCAGCCCGTGGCGGGACACCCCGGACTATGGCTACACCTTC.

The chain has TRBV6-5 and TRBJ1-2; maybe TRBD1 (6 bases). Trimming cost V 7 bases and J 4 bases, with 16 bases left between them. Germline assignment: CDR1 MNHEY and CDR2 SVGAGI. The CDR3 has 14 amino acids. As DNA, the CDR3 is TGTGCCAGCAATCGGACAGCTACATCCTATGGCTACACCTTC. This encodes CASNRTATSYGYTF.

The rearrangement links TRBV4-2 to TRBJ2-3, with D possibly TRBD2 on 7 matching bases. Deletions cut 0 bases from V and 1 base from J, with 26 bases between. The length of the CDR3 is 21 residues. Germline values: CDR1 LGHNA, CDR2 YNFKEQ. DNA for the CDR3: TGTGCCAGCAGCCAAGAGGGCGGGGGCCACGGGGTAGAAACACGCACAGATACGCAGTATTTT. It specifies CASSQEGGGHGVETRTDTQYF.